The T cell receptor beta chain under discussion was sequenced for a study of beta chain features in type 1 diabetes. As for the study in general: All samples combined gave fewer than 110 million sorted cells for examination. Broader study findings: Researchers report that Type 1 diabetes patients had moderately but significantly shorter TCRB CDR3s across all four CD4+ subsets. Cells that show high TCR expression could be over-represented by cDNA sequencing. In the patient group, naive, central memory and Treg TCRB repertoires seemed more alike than in the healthy donor group. At VDJ recombination sites, type 1 diabetes patients had fewer insertions and more deleted nucleotides.

Isolated RNA was reverse transcribed in full, so expressed TCRB transcripts were sequenced. The method was immunoSEQ multiplex PCR; TCRdb's version includes in-frame clones alone and lacks a portion of them. The data contain around 46,000 clones, around 40% of them singletons. On this clone: The target antigen is unknown.

The junction had 5 bases not matched to a gene; V was cut back by 6 bases and J by 6 bases. The germline gives CDR1 MDHEN, CDR2 SYDVKM. The CDR3 is 13 residues long. This TCR came from a man aged 25 to 40 with type 1 diabetes. This chain links TRBV28 with TRBJ2-1, with 7 bases lining up with TRBD1. Input material: stem cell memory CD4+ T cells from blood. CDR3 DNA: TGTGCCAGCAGCCGGGGACAGCGCAATGAGCAGTTCTTC. Its protein product is CASSRGQRNEQFF.